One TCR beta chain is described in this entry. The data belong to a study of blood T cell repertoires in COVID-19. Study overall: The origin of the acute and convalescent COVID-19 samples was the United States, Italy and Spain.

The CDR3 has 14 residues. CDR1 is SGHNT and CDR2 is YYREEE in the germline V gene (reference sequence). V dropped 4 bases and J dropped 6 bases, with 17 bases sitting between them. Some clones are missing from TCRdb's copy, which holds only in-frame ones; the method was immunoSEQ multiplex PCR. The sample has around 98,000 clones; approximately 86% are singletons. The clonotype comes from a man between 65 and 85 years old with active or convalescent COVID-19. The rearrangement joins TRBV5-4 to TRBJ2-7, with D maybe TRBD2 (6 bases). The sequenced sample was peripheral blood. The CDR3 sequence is CASSDGSARFEQYF. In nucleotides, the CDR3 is TGTGCCAGCAGCGACGGGAGTGCCCGGTTCGAGCAGTACTTC.